What follows describes a single T cell receptor beta chain. These data belong to a study of blood T cell repertoires in COVID-19. The CDR3 runs to 14 residues. Per germline, CDR1 SGHTA and CDR2 FQGNSA. The V and J ends lost 5 bases and 4 bases, in that order; junction bases with no gene match: 3. Libraries were prepared by immunoSEQ multiplex PCR; TCRdb keeps only in-frame clonotypes and omits some of them. The table records around 140,000 clones, almost 85% of them present only once. The sequenced sample was peripheral blood. The chain links TRBV7-2 to TRBJ1-4, with TRBD1 matching over 8 bases. The receptor's source is a human donor with acute or convalescent COVID-19. The donor label of this sample is uncertain. CDR3: CASSRDRINEKLFF. The CDR3 nucleotides read TGTGCCAGCAGCCGGGACAGGATTAATGAAAAACTGTTTTTT.